The sequence of this T cell receptor (beta chain) was determined in a study of chemoradiotherapy in HPV16-positive cancers. Study observations and caveats: The functional HPV-specific definition rests on just two HPV16-positive patients.

Germline trimming cut 5 bases from V and 4 bases from J; bases unmatched to any gene: 13. The germline V gene has CDR1 SGHAT and CDR2 FQNNGV. This CDR3 is 16 amino acids long. Sequenced by immunoSEQ multiplex PCR; TCRdb stores in-frame clones only, minus some. The table has 55,000 to 85,000 clones, around nine tenths seen once; the top ten hold just over 4%. With regard to this clone: Its antigen remains unknown.

V gene TRBV11-2 combines with J gene TRBJ1-2; 7 positions agree with TRBD1. The sample consisted of blood, taken from a patient who underwent chemoradiotherapy. The TCR sequence derives from a human donor with HPV-associated anogenital cancer. This chain's CDR3 is CASSPGQNSHVYGYTF. The CDR3 region has the DNA TGTGCCAGCAGCCCGGGACAGAACTCACATGTCTATGGCTACACCTTC.